One and the same sample provided the 19 T cell receptor beta chains below, sequenced in a study of response to subunit inactivated influenza vaccine. A single record per CDR3 protein comes from TCRdb applying MiXCR to the RT-PCR reads. This sample yields 530,000 or so distinct CDR3 sequences, of which approximately 12% are seen a single time; roughly 10% belongs to the top ten. The sample consisted of PBMCs from blood, taken on the day of vaccination. The source of these receptors is a man in his forties or fifties who received an inactivated influenza vaccine.

This sequence joins TRBV5-8 and TRBJ2-3, with D possibly matching TRBD2 (6 bases). The CDR3 is made up of 16 amino acids. Germline lookup yields CDR1 SGHTS and CDR2 YDEGEE. V lost 2 bases, J lost 2 bases, and 15 bases lay in between. The CDR3 region is CASSLGSGTVTDTQYF. The DNA of the CDR3 is TGTGCCAGCAGCTTAGGATCAGGGACTGTCACAGATACGCAGTATTTT.

The chain employs TRBV12-3 or TRBV12-4 and TRBJ2-7; 8 positions agree with TRBD1. V shed 5 bases and J 5 bases; nucleotides not matched to a gene: 8. CDR3 length equals 14 residues. CDR3 protein: CASSRRTGLDEQYF. CDR3 DNA: TGTGCCAGCAGTCGACGGACAGGGCTCGACGAGCAGTACTTC.

The CDR3 bases are TGCAGTGCCTCCCCGCCGGAGACCCAGTACTTC. Protein: CSASPPETQYF. The V and J genes are TRBV20-1 and TRBJ2-5; the D is unclear. This CDR3 is built from 11 residues. Germline CDR1 is DFQATT and CDR2 is SNEGSKA (reference sequence). V was clipped by 6 bases and J by 5 bases, with 10 bases between them.

The sample holds many counts of this clonotype. This sequence joins TRBV7-9 and TRBJ2-5; D call uncertain. CDR1 is SEHNR, CDR2 FQNEAQ, per germline (reference sequence). Trimming removed 1 base at V and 11 bases at J, with 11 bases between. The CDR3 spans 12 residues. CDR3 amino acids: CASSLGTGMQYF. The CDR3 coding sequence is TGTGCCAGCAGCTTAGGCACGGGTATGCAGTACTTC. The complete variable domain, with remaining parts taken from reference TRBV7-9 and TRBJ2-5, reads DTGVSQNPRHKITKRGQNVTFRCDPISEHNRLYWYRQTLGQGPEFLTYFQNEAQLEKSRLLSDRFSAERPKGSFSTLEIQRTEQGDSAMYLCASSLGTGMQYFGPGTRLLVL.

The chain recombines TRBV3-1 with TRBJ1-2; D not certain. Per germline, CDR1 LGHDT and CDR2 YNNKEL (reference sequence). This CDR3 comprises 14 residues. Trimming stripped 0 bases from V and 3 bases from J, with 8 bases between. The CDR3 protein is CASSQDQADYGYTF. The CDR3 DNA sequence: TGTGCCAGCAGCCAAGATCAGGCGGACTATGGCTACACCTTC.

The CDR3 coding sequence is TGCGCCAGCAGCTTGGGGCAGGGCTTGGCTAGCGGGAGAAACAATGAGCAGTTCTTC. Amino acid sequence: CASSLGQGLASGRNNEQFF. The rearrangement uses TRBV5-1 and TRBJ2-1; 10 nucleotides line up with TRBD2. After removal of 0 bases from V and 5 bases from J, the junction contained 14 bases not matched to a gene. Germline lookup yields CDR1 SGHRS and CDR2 YFSETQ. CDR3 length: 19 residues.

This clonotype has ten or more counts. The V gene is TRBV20-1, the J gene TRBJ2-1, with 13 bases that match TRBD2. The CDR3 has 14 amino acids. After removal of 5 bases from V and 12 bases from J, the junction contained 10 bases not matched to a gene. Germline CDR1 reads DFQATT; CDR2 reads SNEGSKA (reference sequence). CDR3: CSASWTSGSDVQFF. The CDR3 nucleotides read TGCAGTGCTTCTTGGACTAGCGGGAGTGATGTGCAGTTCTTC.

This clonotype was counted a few times. The chain joins TRBV27 to TRBJ2-3; D might be TRBD1 or TRBD2, each matching 5 bases. Germline CDR1 MNHEY, CDR2 SMNVEV (reference sequence). The CDR3 consists of 16 residues. V shed 2 bases and J shed 2 bases, with 14 bases lying between them. The CDR3 protein is CASSLAEGPITDTQYF. The CDR3 DNA reads as TGTGCCAGCAGTTTAGCAGAGGGGCCGATCACAGATACGCAGTATTTT.

The chain is built from TRBV20-1 and TRBJ2-2; TRBD2 might be the D (5 bases). Germline CDR1 DFQATT, CDR2 SNEGSKA (reference sequence). The CDR3 has 14 amino acids. V was trimmed by 3 bases and J by 6 bases, leaving 14 bases between them. The CDR3 DNA reads as TGCAGTGCTAGTCGAGGGCCACATGCCGGGGAGCTGTTTTTT. It is translated as CSASRGPHAGELFF.

The chain joins TRBV12-3 or TRBV12-4 to TRBJ2-1, with 9 bases fitting TRBD1. V shed 5 bases and J 5 bases; nucleotides not matched to a gene: 7. The CDR3 totals 15 residues. CDR3 DNA: TGTGCCAGCAGTCTGGGGACAGGGATCAACAATGAGCAGTTCTTC. Its protein is CASSLGTGINNEQFF.

The chain joins TRBV11-2 to TRBJ2-3; 7 positions agree with TRBD1. Looked up from germline, CDR1 is SGHAT and CDR2 is FQNNGV. This CDR3 is built from 13 residues. The junction had 5 bases not matched to a gene; V was cut back by 10 bases and J by 1 base. In DNA, the CDR3 is TGTGCCACCTTTGACAGGGGCACAGATACGCAGTATTTT. The encoded protein is CATFDRGTDTQYF.

This clonotype was recorded at least ten times. This sequence joins TRBV5-1 and TRBJ2-7; 7 nucleotides line up with TRBD1. V lost 2 bases and J lost 7; bases outside the gene matches: 6. Germline lookup yields CDR1 SGHRS and CDR2 YFSETQ. The length of the CDR3 is 13 residues. In DNA, the CDR3 is TGCGCCAGCAGCTTTGGACAGGCCAGGGAGCAGTACTTC. Protein: CASSFGQAREQYF.

This clonotype was found a few times. The chain carries TRBV6-5 and TRBJ2-2; no firm D call. The CDR3 spans 14 residues. Trimming cost V 0 bases and J 6 bases, with 8 bases left between them. Germline V CDR1 and CDR2: MNHEY, SVGAGI. DNA for the CDR3: TGTGCCAGCAGTTACTCGATAGTCCCCGGGGAGCTGTTTTTT. It is translated as CASSYSIVPGELFF.

The chain carries TRBV28 and TRBJ2-1; 9 positions agree with TRBD1. Germline loops: CDR1 MDHEN, CDR2 SYDVKM. This CDR3 contains 15 residues. After removal of 5 bases from V and 8 bases from J, the junction contained 10 bases not matched to a gene. CDR3 sequence reads: CASSAVWGTGYEQFF. CDR3 bases: TGTGCCAGCAGTGCGGTGTGGGGGACAGGGTATGAGCAGTTCTTC.

This clonotype has just a few counts. The V and J genes are TRBV27 and TRBJ2-1; 13 positions agree with TRBD2. Germline CDR1 MNHEY, CDR2 SMNVEV (reference sequence). V lost 5 bases and J lost 5; bases outside the gene matches: 6. This CDR3 has 16 amino acids. CDR3 protein: CASSPRTSGRNNEQFF. For the CDR3, the DNA is TGTGCCAGCAGTCCGCGGACTAGCGGGAGAAACAATGAGCAGTTCTTC.

This clonotype was observed many times. The chain joins TRBV29-1 to TRBJ2-1; unclear D gene. The V end was cut by 4 bases, the J end by 3 bases, with 7 bases between. CDR3 length: 12 residues. The germline V gene has CDR1 SQVTM and CDR2 ANQGSEA. The CDR3 DNA reads as TGCAGCGTTGTACAGAACTACAATGAGCAGTTCTTC. It translates to CSVVQNYNEQFF.

By its share, this clonotype is medium-sized. CDR3 sequence: CAISSPSSSGRARYNEQFF. The DNA of the CDR3 is TGTGCCATCAGTTCACCCTCCTCTAGCGGGAGGGCCCGCTACAATGAGCAGTTCTTC. The chain links TRBV10-3 to TRBJ2-1, with 12 nucleotides matching TRBD2. The V and J ends lost 5 bases and 3 bases, in that order; junction bases with no gene match: 14. In germline, CDR1 is ENHRY, CDR2 SYGVKD. This CDR3 contains 19 residues.

This chain joins TRBV25-1 and TRBJ1-3; D is unclear. CDR3 length equals 13 residues. Trimming removed 5 bases at V and 0 bases at J, with 5 bases between. The germline V gene has CDR1 MGHDK and CDR2 SYGVNS. CDR3 protein: CASSLSSGNTIYF. For the CDR3, the DNA is TGTGCCAGCAGTTTGAGCTCTGGAAACACCATATATTTT.

V usage is TRBV19 and J usage is TRBJ2-2; the match to TRBD2 covers 9 bases. Trimming removed 7 bases from V and 1 base from J; junction bases left unmatched: 7. The CDR3 contains 16 residues. Germline values: CDR1 LNHDA, CDR2 SQIVND (reference sequence). The CDR3 region has the DNA TGTGCCAGTACCACCATTAGCGGGAGGAACACCGGGGAGCTGTTTTTT. Residues: CASTTISGRNTGELFF.